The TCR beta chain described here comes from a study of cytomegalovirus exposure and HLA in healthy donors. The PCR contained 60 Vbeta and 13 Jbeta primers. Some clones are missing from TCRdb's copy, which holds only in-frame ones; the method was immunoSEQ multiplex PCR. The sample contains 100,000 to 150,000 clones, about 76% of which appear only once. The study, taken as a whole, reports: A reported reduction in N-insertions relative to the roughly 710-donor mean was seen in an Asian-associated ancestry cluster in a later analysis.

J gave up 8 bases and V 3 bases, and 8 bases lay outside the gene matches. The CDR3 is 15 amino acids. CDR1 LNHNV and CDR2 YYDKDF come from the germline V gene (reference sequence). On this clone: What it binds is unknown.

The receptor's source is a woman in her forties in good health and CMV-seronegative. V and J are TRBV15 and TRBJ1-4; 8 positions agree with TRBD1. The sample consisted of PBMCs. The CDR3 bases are TGTGCCACCAGCAGCGGGACAGGAGGAGGGGAAAAACTGTTTTTT. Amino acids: CATSSGTGGGEKLFF.